Below, 28 T cell receptor beta chains from the same sample are listed, as sequenced in a study of early T cells in non-severe SARS-CoV-2 infection. TCRdb called the 5' RACE reads again in MiXCR, with one record for every CDR3 protein. The table has more than 80,000 distinct CDR3 sequences, around 17% seen once. Sequenced input: whole blood. The receptors stem from an adult who was a healthcare worker with PCR-confirmed SARS-CoV-2 infection or an uninfected control (not recorded which).

On this clonotype: This may be a read error, as it is one base from a much larger clone. The rearrangement links TRBV9 to TRBJ2-2; D not certain. Per germline, CDR1 SGDLS and CDR2 YYNGEE. The CDR3 loop spans 12 amino acids. The CDR3 protein is CTSSETAGELFF. CDR3 bases: TGTACCAGCAGCGAGACCGCCGGGGAGCTGTTTTTT.

This clonotype was observed a handful of times. The CDR3 sequence: CASSPRTLAGATYEQYF. CDR3 nucleotides: TGTGCCAGCAGTCCCAGAACCTTAGCGGGGGCCACCTACGAGCAGTACTTC. V and J are TRBV3-1 and TRBJ2-7, with 9 nucleotides matching TRBD2. This CDR3 region has 17 residues. The junction had 14 bases not matched to a gene; V was cut back by 6 bases and J by 2 bases. Germline lookup yields CDR1 LGHDT and CDR2 YNNKEL (reference sequence).

The chain joins TRBV27 to TRBJ2-5; D is possibly TRBD1 (6 bases). Trimming shortened V by 6 bases and J by 2 bases, and 16 bases separated the two germline ends. CDR1 is MNHEY, CDR2 SMNVEV, per germline (reference sequence). This CDR3 contains 15 residues. CDR3 bases: TGTGCCAGCAGCTCAGTGGGACACGAACAAGAGACCCAGTACTTC. This sequence encodes CASSSVGHEQETQYF.

V is TRBV27 and J is TRBJ1-5; 11 bases are shared with TRBD1. The CDR3 is 14 residues long. With V trimmed by 3 bases and J by 5 bases, 0 bases remained unmatched. The germline gives CDR1 MNHEY, CDR2 SMNVEV (reference sequence). CDR3 nucleotide sequence: TGTGCCAGCAGTTTGGGACAGGGGGATCAGCCCCAGCATTTT. Translation gives CASSLGQGDQPQHF.

The chain uses TRBV7-8 and TRBJ2-7; 10 nucleotides match TRBD2. After removal of 5 bases from V and 5 bases from J, the junction contained 12 bases not matched to a gene. CDR1 is SGHVS and CDR2 is FQNEAQ in the germline V gene. This CDR3 is built from 16 residues. CDR3 bases: TGTGCCAGCAGCGAAGGAGTCCTAGCGGGAGCCCACGAGCAGTACTTC. Protein sequence: CASSEGVLAGAHEQYF.

This clonotype qualifies as medium-sized. The chain uses TRBV11-2 and TRBJ1-4; 7 bases map to TRBD1. Germline CDR1 reads SGHAT; CDR2 reads FQNNGV. This CDR3 spans 17 amino acids. The trim removed 6 bases at V and 0 bases at J, leaving 10 bases unmatched. The CDR3 DNA reads TGTGCCAGCAGGCCGGGACAGAGCCTTTCAACTAATGAAAAACTGTTTTTT. Residues: CASRPGQSLSTNEKLFF.

This clonotype was detected a few times. V usage is TRBV7-9 and J usage is TRBJ2-7; a possible D gene is TRBD1 (6 bases). V lost 4 bases, J lost 2 bases, and 9 bases lay in between. Germline loops: CDR1 SEHNR, CDR2 FQNEAQ (reference sequence). This CDR3 is 13 amino acids long. The CDR3 DNA sequence: TGTGCCAGCAGCTCTGGACAGACCTACGAGCAGTACTTC. This codes for CASSSGQTYEQYF.

This clonotype was seen ten or more times. The chain joins TRBV10-3 to TRBJ1-6; no clear D gene. Trimming removed 3 bases at V and 7 bases at J, with 4 bases between. The V gene's germline CDR1 is ENHRY and CDR2 SYGVKD. The CDR3 spans 12 residues. The DNA for the CDR3 is TGTGCCATCAGTGAACTCAATTCACCCCTCCACTTT. Encoded protein: CAISELNSPLHF.

This clonotype came up many times. This chain uses TRBV29-1 with TRBJ2-3, with 8 bases fitting TRBD1. The junction had 10 bases not matched to a gene; V was cut back by 6 bases and J by 5 bases. The germline V gene has CDR1 SQVTM and CDR2 ANQGSEA. CDR3 length equals 14 residues. In DNA form, the CDR3 reads TGCAGCGTCGGAAGGACAGGGCCGGGAGATACGCAGTATTTT. Translation gives CSVGRTGPGDTQYF.

The chain recombines TRBV11-2 with TRBJ2-5; the D gene is possibly TRBD2 (5 bases). Germline V lookup: CDR1 SGHAT, CDR2 FQNNGV. The CDR3 totals 13 residues. The V end lost 4 bases, the J end lost 0 bases, and 6 bases lay between the germline ends. CDR3 sequence reads: CASSSDYQETQYF. The CDR3 DNA reads TGTGCCAGCAGCTCGGACTACCAAGAGACCCAGTACTTC.

This clonotype was counted at least ten times. The V and J genes are TRBV12-3 or TRBV12-4 and TRBJ2-1; either TRBD1 or TRBD2 may fit D (5 bases each). This CDR3 has 20 residues. V lost 3 bases to trimming and J lost 7 bases, with 31 bases between them. CDR3 loop: CASSLELWDGPRVGINEQFF. The CDR3 nucleotides are TGTGCCAGCAGTTTGGAGCTATGGGACGGACCCCGTGTCGGGATTAATGAGCAGTTCTTC.

This clonotype was seen a few times. The CDR3 coding sequence is TGCGCCAGCAGCGGGGCCGCAGGACCGAACACCGGGGAGCTGTTTTTT. This sequence encodes CASSGAAGPNTGELFF. This chain joins TRBV5-1 and TRBJ2-2; D might be TRBD1 (5 bases). The germline V gene encodes CDR1 SGHRS and CDR2 YFSETQ. This CDR3 has 16 amino acids. V gave up 4 bases and J gave up 0 bases, with 13 bases separating them.

The chain recombines TRBV6-2 or TRBV6-3 with TRBJ1-5; TRBD1 aligns across 8 bases. Germline V CDR1 and CDR2: MNHEY, SVGEGT. The CDR3 has 16 residues. J lost 2 bases, V lost 2 bases, and 5 bases had no gene match. Written as DNA, the CDR3 is TGTGCCAGCAGTTACCGGACAGGGCTTCGCAATCAGCCCCAGCATTTT. This codes for CASSYRTGLRNQPQHF.

The sample holds a few counts of this clonotype. V usage is TRBV15 and J usage is TRBJ2-1; 9 bases match TRBD1. J gave up 9 bases and V 1 base, and 13 bases lay outside the gene matches. Looked up from germline, CDR1 is LNHNV and CDR2 is YYDKDF (reference sequence). CDR3 length: 17 residues. CDR3 DNA sequence: TGTGCCACCAGCAGAGTCGTACCGGGACAGGGCACCGGTGAGCAGTTCTTC. Translated, it gives CATSRVVPGQGTGEQFF.

The J gene is TRBJ1-1, the V gene TRBV5-1; D may be TRBD1 (5 bases). CDR1 and CDR2 (germline): SGHRS, YFSETQ. The CDR3 is 13 amino acids. Trimming pared 3 bases from V and 5 bases from J, leaving 11 bases between. For the CDR3, the DNA is TGCGCCAGCAGCTCGGGGCCGGCAACTGAAGCTTTCTTT. This sequence encodes CASSSGPATEAFF.

The CDR3 nucleotides read TGTGCCAGCAGTTCGAACAGGGGGATGAGGTACGAGCAGTACTTC. Its translation: CASSSNRGMRYEQYF. The rearrangement joins TRBV27 to TRBJ2-7, with TRBD1 matching 8 bases. The CDR3 loop spans 15 amino acids. From germline, CDR1 is MNHEY and CDR2 SMNVEV (reference sequence). The V gene end was trimmed by 4 bases and the J gene end by 4 bases; junction bases not matched to a gene: 9.

V usage is TRBV6-6 and J usage is TRBJ1-6, with D unresolved. The V end lost 6 bases, the J end lost 7 bases, and 13 bases lay between the germline ends. Germline CDR1 MNHNY, CDR2 SVGAGI (reference sequence). The CDR3 length is 14 residues. The CDR3 loop reads CASREVSANSPLHF. The CDR3 DNA reads as TGTGCCAGCAGAGAAGTATCGGCAAATTCACCCCTCCACTTT.

Note on this clonotype: Likely a read error: the CDR3 ends without its conserved phenylalanine or tryptophan. This chain links TRBV7-2 with TRBJ1-1; D gene ambiguous. The CDR3 totals 13 residues. The germline gives CDR1 SGHTA, CDR2 FQGNSA. Trimming pared 3 bases from V and 4 bases from J, leaving 9 bases between. CDR3 DNA: TGTGCCAGCAGCTTCATCTACAGCACTGAAGCTTTCCTT. Protein product: CASSFIYSTEAFL.

The chain links TRBV5-6 to TRBJ1-3; TRBD1 might be the D (5 bases). Germline values: CDR1 SGHDT, CDR2 YYEEEE. The CDR3 runs 14 residues. CDR3 residues: CTGPTDLSGNTIYF. For the CDR3, the DNA is TGTACGGGACCGACGGACCTATCTGGAAACACCATATATTTT. Combining the CDR3 with reference TRBV5-6 and TRBJ1-3 gives the whole variable domain DAGVTQSPTHLIKTRGQQVTLRCSPKSGHDTVSWYQQALGQGPQFIFQYYEEEERQRGNFPDRFSGHQFPNYSSELNVNALLLGDSALYLCTGPTDLSGNTIYFGEGSWLTVV.

There are a few counts of this clonotype. The chain joins TRBV20-1 to TRBJ2-5, with 8 bases identical to TRBD1. The CDR3 consists of 14 residues. Trimming at V came to 3 bases and at J to 4 bases, leaving 7 bases not matched to a gene. The V gene's germline CDR1 is DFQATT and CDR2 SNEGSKA (reference sequence). CDR3 nucleotides: TGCAGTGCTAGTCAGGGGGCGTCTTCAGAGACCCAGTACTTC. This sequence encodes CSASQGASSETQYF.

V gene TRBV7-2 combines with J gene TRBJ1-4; weak D call: TRBD1 (6 bases). CDR1 and CDR2 from the germline V gene are SGHTA and FQGNSA. V lost 0 bases to trimming and J lost 7 bases, with 9 bases between them. The CDR3 is 14 residues long. The CDR3 nucleotides read TGTGCCAGCAGCTTAGCACAGGGAAGTGAAAAACTGTTTTTT. It translates to CASSLAQGSEKLFF.

This rearrangement joins TRBV12-3 or TRBV12-4 to TRBJ2-5; D remains unclear. CDR3 length: 13 residues. V was trimmed by 3 bases and J by 0 bases, leaving 5 bases between them. The CDR3 nucleotides are TGTGCCAGCAGTTTGCCGCACCAAGAGACCCAGTACTTC. Its protein product is CASSLPHQETQYF.

This clonotype was found a few times. The chain joins TRBV28 to TRBJ2-7; D is unresolved. Germline CDR1 reads MDHEN; CDR2 reads SYDVKM. Trimming removed 5 bases from V and 1 base from J, with 9 bases in between. The CDR3 runs to 13 residues. In DNA, the CDR3 is TGTGCCAGCAGTGCCACGGTTTCCTACGAGCAGTACTTC. It yields the protein CASSATVSYEQYF.

The chain carries TRBV7-9 and TRBJ1-2; D unresolved. This CDR3 spans 14 amino acids. Germline V lookup: CDR1 SEHNR, CDR2 FQNEAQ (reference sequence). The V end lost 8 bases, the J end lost 3 bases, and 16 bases lay between the germline ends. CDR3 sequence reads: CASLGTWVHYGYTF. Here the CDR3 DNA reads TGTGCCAGCCTCGGAACCTGGGTCCACTATGGCTACACCTTC.

This clonotype occurred many times. The rearrangement links TRBV3-1 to TRBJ1-6; D unresolved. Deletions cut 0 bases from V and 10 bases from J, with 10 bases between. The CDR3 is made up of 14 amino acids. Germline lookup yields CDR1 LGHDT and CDR2 YNNKEL (reference sequence). In nucleotides, the CDR3 is TGTGCCAGCAGCCAAGATCACAGTAGGTCACCCCTCCACTTT. Protein sequence: CASSQDHSRSPLHF.

This clonotype has just a few counts. The chain uses TRBV4-3 and TRBJ2-1; D uncertain. The germline V and J ends were trimmed by 0 bases and 10 bases, with 13 bases remaining between them. Germline V gene lookup returns CDR1 LGHNA and CDR2 YSLEER. The CDR3 has 14 residues. In DNA form, the CDR3 reads TGCGCCAGCAGCCAAGATTACAGCGAACGGGAGCAGTTCTTC. Protein sequence: CASSQDYSEREQFF.

This clonotype was recorded only once. V is TRBV18 and J is TRBJ2-7; 7 positions match TRBD1. CDR1 and CDR2 (germline): KGHSH, LQKENI. The CDR3 has 16 amino acids. With 3 bases clipped from V and 2 bases from J, the junction kept 10 bases outside the gene matches. The DNA for the CDR3 is TGTGCCAGCTCACCTCCCGACAGGGTTGGACCCTACGAGCAGTACTTC. Translated: CASSPPDRVGPYEQYF.

The chain couples TRBV7-8 to TRBJ1-6, with 8 bases identical to TRBD1. Germline V gives CDR1 SGHVS, CDR2 FQNEAQ. J gave up 7 bases and V 6 bases, and 11 bases lay outside the gene matches. The CDR3 contains 16 residues. The CDR3 DNA follows: TGTGCCAGCAGTCTCAGGGGGCCAGGGGAAAATTCACCCCTCCACTTT. Amino acid sequence: CASSLRGPGENSPLHF.